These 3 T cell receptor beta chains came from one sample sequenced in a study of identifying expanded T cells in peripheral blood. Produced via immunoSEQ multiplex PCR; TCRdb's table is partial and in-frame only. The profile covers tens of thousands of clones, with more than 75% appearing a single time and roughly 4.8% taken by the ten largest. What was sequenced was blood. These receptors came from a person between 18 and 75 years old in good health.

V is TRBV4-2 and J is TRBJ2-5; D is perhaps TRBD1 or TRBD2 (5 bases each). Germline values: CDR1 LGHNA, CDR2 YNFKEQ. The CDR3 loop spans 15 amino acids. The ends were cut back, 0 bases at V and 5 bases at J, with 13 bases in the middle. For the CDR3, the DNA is TGTGCCAGCAGCCAAGATCTCGGGACCCGGGAGACCCAGTACTTC. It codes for CASSQDLGTRETQYF.

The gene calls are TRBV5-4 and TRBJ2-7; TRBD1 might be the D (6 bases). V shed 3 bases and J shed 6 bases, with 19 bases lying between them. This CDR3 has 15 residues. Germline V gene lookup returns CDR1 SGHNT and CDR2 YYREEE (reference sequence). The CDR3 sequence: CASSSPGRQVREQYF. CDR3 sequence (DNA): TGTGCCAGCAGCTCCCCGGGGCGACAGGTCCGCGAGCAGTACTTC.

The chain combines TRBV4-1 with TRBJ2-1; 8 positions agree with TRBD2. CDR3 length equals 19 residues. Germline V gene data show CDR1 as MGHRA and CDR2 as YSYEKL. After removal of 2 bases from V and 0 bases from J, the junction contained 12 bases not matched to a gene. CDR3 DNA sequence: TGCGCCAGCAGCCAATGGAGCGGGAGTGGGCCCAGCTCCTACAATGAGCAGTTCTTC. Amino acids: CASSQWSGSGPSSYNEQFF.